Listed here is a single TCR beta chain. Its antigen is as yet unknown. Other DNA sequences in the sample encode the same CDR3. V lost 8 bases and J lost 6; bases outside the gene matches: 10. The CDR3 spans 15 residues. Germline V gene lookup returns CDR1 MNHEY and CDR2 SMNVEV (reference sequence). The sample originates from a study of shared clonotypes between healthy human individuals. Libraries were prepared by immunoSEQ multiplex PCR; TCRdb keeps only in-frame clonotypes and omits some of them. The sample carries about 2.1 million clones, approximately 94% recorded once. It was CD45RO-negative cells, positively selected for CCR7, that made up naive CD8 cells, with terminally differentiated effector memory CD45RA+ cells excluded. Whole-study findings and limits: Shared across several donors were around 5% of the naive CD4 clonotypes.

This TCR was recovered from a man aged 18 to 29 in good health. Some clones in this sample may be carry-over from other donors' samples. The sequenced material came from naive CD8+ T cells from PBMCs. The rearrangement links TRBV27 to TRBJ2-1; 10 bases fit TRBD1. As DNA, the CDR3 is TGTGCCAGCTCCCTTGGACAGGGGGGAATCAATGAGCAGTTCTTC. Translated: CASSLGQGGINEQFF.